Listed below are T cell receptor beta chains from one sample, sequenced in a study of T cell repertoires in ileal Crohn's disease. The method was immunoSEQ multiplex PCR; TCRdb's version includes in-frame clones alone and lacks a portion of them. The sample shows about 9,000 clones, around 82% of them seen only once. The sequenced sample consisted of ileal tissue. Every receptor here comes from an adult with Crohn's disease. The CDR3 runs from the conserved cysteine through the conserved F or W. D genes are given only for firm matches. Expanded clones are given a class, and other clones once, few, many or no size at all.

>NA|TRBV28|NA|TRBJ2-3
CASSRLHGSTDTQYF
TGTGCCAGCAGCCGCCTTCACGGGTCCACAGATACGCAGTATTTT
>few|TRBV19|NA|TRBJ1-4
CASSMGRPTSREKLFF
TGTGCCAGTAGTATGGGCAGACCTACATCCAGGGAAAAACTGTTTTTT
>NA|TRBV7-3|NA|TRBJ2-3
CASSYSPGDTQYF
TGTGCCAGCAGCTACTCCCCGGGAGATACGCAGTATTTT
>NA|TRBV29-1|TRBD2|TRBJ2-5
CSGGTSGRRGRETQYF
TGCAGCGGGGGGACTAGCGGGAGGAGGGGGCGAGAGACCCAGTACTTC
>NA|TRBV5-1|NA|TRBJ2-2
CASSLRQNTGELFF
TGCGCCAGCAGCTTGAGACAGAACACCGGGGAGCTGTTTTTT
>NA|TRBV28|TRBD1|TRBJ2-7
CASSLPGGFSYEQYF
TGTGCCAGCAGTTTACCAGGGGGATTCTCCTACGAGCAGTACTTC
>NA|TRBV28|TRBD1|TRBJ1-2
CATVGGLYGYTF
TGTGCCACGGTAGGGGGCCTCTATGGCTACACCTTC
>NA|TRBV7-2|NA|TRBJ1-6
CASSLQVNNSPLHF
TGTGCCAGCAGCTTACAGGTCAATAATTCACCCCTCCACTTT
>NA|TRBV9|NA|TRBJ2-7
CASSVSSGFNEQYF
TGTGCCAGCAGCGTGTCTTCGGGGTTCAACGAGCAGTACTTC
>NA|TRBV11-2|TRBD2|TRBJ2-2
CASSTSGRNTGELFF
TGTGCCAGCAGCACTAGCGGGAGGAACACCGGGGAGCTGTTTTTT
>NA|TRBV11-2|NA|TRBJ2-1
CASSLRDYEQFF
TGTGCCAGCAGCTTACGGGACTATGAGCAGTTCTTC
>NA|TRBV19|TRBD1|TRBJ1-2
CASSTRDRGGYTF
TGTGCCAGTAGCACCCGGGACAGGGGAGGCTACACCTTC
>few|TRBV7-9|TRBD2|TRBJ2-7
CASSVQGGTSGTYEQYF
TGTGCCAGCAGCGTTCAAGGCGGGACTAGCGGGACCTACGAGCAGTACTTC